The TCR beta chain under discussion was sequenced for a study of blood T cell repertoires in COVID-19. Study details: The origin of the acute and convalescent COVID-19 samples was the United States, Italy and Spain. Sample material is recorded as cDNA or gDNA derived from T cells, B-cell-depleted T cells, or PBMCs.

Shortly before study entry, within 2 weeks, exposed participants had met a COVID-19 case. V lost 0 bases to trimming and J lost 0 bases, with 12 bases between them. Germline V gives CDR1 SGHKS, CDR2 YYEKEE (reference sequence). CDR3 length: 16 residues. In the study's own analysis: Amplification of reference gene primers provided the estimated nucleated cell counts. Some clones are missing from TCRdb's copy, which holds only in-frame ones; the method was immunoSEQ multiplex PCR. Clone size and the V and J calls come from that table; the DNA yielded D and trimming. Of more than 200,000 clones listed, approximately 88% are singletons.

Source material: PBMCs or T cells enriched from blood (not recorded which). The receptor comes from a woman in her 30s who had been exposed to COVID-19. The rearrangement uses TRBV5-5 and TRBJ2-5; D is uncertain. The chain's CDR3 is CASSLEADKYQETQYF. CDR3 sequence (DNA): TGTGCCAGCAGCTTGGAGGCAGACAAGTACCAAGAGACCCAGTACTTC.